This is a list of T cell receptor beta chains from one sample in a study of T cells in Graves' hyperthyroidism and ophthalmopathy. One entry per CDR3 protein results from TCRdb running MiXCR on the multiplex PCR reads. The sample has nearly 250,000 distinct CDR3 sequences, roughly a quarter seen once. The material sequenced was blood. The receptors come from a middle-aged woman with Graves' ophthalmopathy. The CDR3 runs from the conserved cysteine through the conserved F or W.

len,v_gene,j_gene,CDR3aa
15,TRBV6-5,TRBJ1-6,CASSYHRGKVSPLHF
14,TRBV2,TRBJ1-5,CATALGAGNQPQHF
13,TRBV20-1,TRBJ2-7,CSARVGLAGEQYF
16,TRBV28,TRBJ2-5,CASSPNKRGFQETQYF
15,TRBV7-2,TRBJ2-7,CASSLARSRNYEQYF
14,TRBV6-1,TRBJ1-1,CASSDVGTGAEAFF
13,TRBV30,TRBJ2-7,CAWSVARTYEQYF
11,TRBV28,TRBJ1-1,CASISNTEAFF
12,TRBV12-3/TRBV12-4,TRBJ1-2,CASILVRGGYNF
15,TRBV25-1,TRBJ1-2,CASSEGYRGFDGYTF
13,TRBV5-1,TRBJ2-7,CASSLRSGYEQYF
17,TRBV7-2,TRBJ2-4,CASSLASRRELINIQYF
12,TRBV28,TRBJ2-7,CASSLWAYEQYF
16,TRBV20-1,TRBJ2-5,CSARDFWGEGQETQYF
17,TRBV11-2,TRBJ2-7,CASSLVRTSGNKYEQYF
14,TRBV6-1,TRBJ1-2,CASRTSGQGDGYTF
12,TRBV29-1,TRBJ2-5,CSVVSELETQYF
15,TRBV4-2,TRBJ2-5,CASSQEPGGGETQYF
13,TRBV12-3/TRBV12-4,TRBJ1-2,CASSTTGVYGYTF
15,TRBV3-1,TRBJ1-3,CASSPSGFSGNTIYF
14,TRBV28,TRBJ2-5,CASSFHRGRETQYF
13,TRBV7-9,TRBJ1-1,CASSFEAGTEAFF
14,TRBV7-8,TRBJ2-7,CASSSSGGSYEQYF
13,TRBV12-3/TRBV12-4,TRBJ1-2,CASSPGGLDGYTF
15,TRBV6-5,TRBJ2-2,CASSPAQGGIGELFF
17,TRBV11-1,TRBJ1-1,CASILSVNRVANTEAFF
14,TRBV3-1,TRBJ1-1,CASSQARRAGQAFF
15,TRBV6-2/TRBV6-3,TRBJ2-7,CASRNRDRGVYEQYF
16,TRBV3-1,TRBJ1-5,CASSQVAGLSNQPQHF
14,TRBV6-4,TRBJ1-1,CASSTRSWNTEAFF
16,TRBV4-1,TRBJ2-2,CASSRVADLGTGELFF
15,TRBV9,TRBJ1-2,CASSFQTGVNYGYTF
16,TRBV15,TRBJ1-5,CATSRDTGHPNQPQHF
14,TRBV7-9,TRBJ2-5,CASSLRGDRETQYF
12,TRBV2,TRBJ1-2,CASRRIGYGYTF
15,TRBV9,TRBJ2-7,CASSPIGGSHYEQYF
15,TRBV2,TRBJ2-7,CASSGGQGLSYEQYF
11,TRBV2,TRBJ2-1,CARDRYNEQFF
18,TRBV28,TRBJ1-5,CASSFWIPFRYSNQPQHF
13,TRBV6-1,TRBJ1-1,CASRPDRTTEAFF
14,TRBV5-4,TRBJ2-5,CASSRGGAWETQYF
14,TRBV3-1,TRBJ1-6,CASRQQGYNSPLHF
15,TRBV5-1,TRBJ2-4,CASSLGQTAKNIQYF
15,TRBV12-3/TRBV12-4,TRBJ1-5,CASSLLGGANQPQHF
12,TRBV30,TRBJ1-3,CAWSVIGNTIYF
16,TRBV20-1,TRBJ2-7,CSARESVAGAFYEQYF
14,TRBV30,TRBJ2-7,CAWSVTAKGTEQYF
13,TRBV27,TRBJ2-7,CASRQRNSYEQYF
15,TRBV6-1,TRBJ2-7,CASSALGTGDYEQYF
12,TRBV11-1,TRBJ1-2,CASSAVEKGYTF
16,TRBV5-1,TRBJ2-4,CASSLGAAGDKNIQYF
17,TRBV2,TRBJ2-2,CASSGTSGRVVTGELFF
14,TRBV6-2/TRBV6-3,TRBJ2-7,CASSAYRISYEQYF
16,TRBV24-1,TRBJ2-2,CATSDFGTTNTGELFF
12,TRBV28,TRBJ1-1,CASSLNRGQAFF
13,TRBV6-5,TRBJ2-5,CASSNGGAVTQYF
12,TRBV29-1,TRBJ2-5,CSVSLAQETQYF